The table lists the clone carrying this TCR beta chain with a count of one. The germline V and J ends were trimmed by 3 bases and 8 bases, with 4 bases remaining between them. This CDR3 has 9 amino acids. Germline V gives CDR1 DFQATT, CDR2 SNEGSKA (reference sequence). Original data processing: Amplified reference gene primers provided the basis for estimating nucleated cell counts. Measured with immunoSEQ multiplex PCR; TCRdb has only the in-frame clones, and not every one. V, J and clone size derive from that table, while D and trimming were established from the DNA sequence. The sample has 200,000 to 250,000 clones; 80% to 85% are singletons. These data are taken from a study of blood T cell repertoires in COVID-19. Study-wide background: Researchers got acute and convalescent COVID-19 samples from the United States, Italy and Spain. In each case, the material was cDNA or gDNA derived from T cells, B-cell-depleted T cells, or PBMCs.

Sequenced sample: peripheral blood. The TCR comes from a woman in her sixties with acute or convalescent COVID-19. The chain carries TRBV20-1 and TRBJ1-2, with no clear D. In DNA, the CDR3 is TGCAGTGCTAGCCAAGGCTACACCTTC. Protein: CSASQGYTF.